One sample yielded the 13 T cell receptor beta chains listed below, sequenced in a study of cytomegalovirus exposure and HLA in healthy donors. The PCR used 60 Vbeta and 13 Jbeta primers. The protocol was immunoSEQ multiplex PCR, while the TCRdb copy is restricted to in-frame clones and leaves out a portion. The sample holds 200,000 or so clones; roughly 80% are singletons and the top ten take around 0.24%. The material sequenced was PBMCs. The receptors derive from a boy aged 5-17 years in good health and CMV-seronegative.

This chain connects TRBV30 to TRBJ1-4; weak D call: TRBD1 (6 bases). V was shortened by 5 bases and J by 11 bases, with 21 bases between the two germline ends. Germline-derived CDR1 and CDR2 are GTSNPN and SVGIG (reference sequence). The CDR3 sequence is 14 residues long. The CDR3 protein is CAWSLGGLAQKLFF. The CDR3, as DNA: TGTGCCTGGTCGCTAGGGGGTTTAGCACAGAAACTGTTTTTT.

This clone was seen just once. The J gene is TRBJ2-6, the V gene TRBV15; no clear D. The V gene lost 8 bases and the J gene lost 0 bases, with 5 bases spanning the gap. Looked up from germline, CDR1 is LNHNV and CDR2 is YYDKDF (reference sequence). The CDR3 length is 13 residues. The CDR3 protein is CATLFSGANVLTF. CDR3 nucleotide sequence: TGTGCCACCCTTTTCTCTGGGGCCAACGTCCTGACTTTC.

This clone was counted a single time. V gene TRBV28 combines with J gene TRBJ2-7, with D possibly being TRBD1 (6 bases). Germline V gives CDR1 MDHEN, CDR2 SYDVKM. This CDR3 is 17 amino acids long. Deletions cut 3 bases from V and 3 bases from J, with 21 bases between. The CDR3 spells CASSFVITGHDHYEQYF. CDR3 in DNA: TGTGCCAGCAGTTTCGTCATTACGGGACATGACCACTACGAGCAGTACTTC.

This clone has only a few counts. The chain joins TRBV5-6 to TRBJ1-2; D not resolved. Trimming took 0 bases from V and 5 from J, leaving 8 bases between them. Germline V gene data show CDR1 as SGHDT and CDR2 as YYEEEE. This CDR3 spans 13 amino acids. The CDR3 loop is CASSLASGYGYTF. The CDR3 nucleotides are TGTGCCAGCAGCTTGGCCTCGGGTTATGGCTACACCTTC.

The V gene is TRBV11-1, the J gene TRBJ2-7; the D gene is possibly TRBD1 (6 bases). The CDR3 loop spans 14 amino acids. CDR1 and CDR2 (germline): SGHAT, FQDESV (reference sequence). V shed 7 bases and J shed 1 base, with 14 bases lying between them. The CDR3 region is CASNLGTLSYEQYF. In nucleotides, the CDR3 is TGTGCCAGCAACCTAGGGACACTATCCTACGAGCAGTACTTC. The complete variable domain, with remaining parts taken from reference TRBV11-1 and TRBJ2-7, reads EAEVAQSPRYKITEKSQAVAFWCDPISGHATLYWYRQILGQGPELLVQFQDESVVDDSQLPKDRFSAERLKGVDSTLKIQPAELGDSAMYLCASNLGTLSYEQYFGPGTRLTVT.

The CDR3 protein is CASSESGDRETQYF. For the CDR3, the DNA is TGTGCCAGCAGCGAGAGCGGCGATCGGGAGACCCAGTACTTC. The gene calls are TRBV7-6 and TRBJ2-5, with D tentatively TRBD2 (5 bases). The V end lost 5 bases, the J end lost 5 bases, and 15 bases lay between the germline ends. This CDR3 contains 14 residues. The V gene's germline CDR1 is SGHVS and CDR2 FNYEAQ.

This clone was picked up a small number of times. The V gene is TRBV2, the J gene TRBJ2-7; 7 bases map to TRBD1. The CDR3 is 14 amino acids. Germline V gene lookup returns CDR1 SNHLY and CDR2 FYNNEI. Unmatched junction bases numbered 13, after V lost 9 bases and J lost 5 bases. The CDR3 bases are TGTGCCAGATCAACCGTGACAGGGTCCAACGAGCAGTACTTC. As protein: CARSTVTGSNEQYF.

The V and J genes are TRBV19 and TRBJ2-1, with D possibly being TRBD1 (6 bases). V lost 5 bases, J lost 7 bases, and 12 bases lay in between. Germline-derived CDR1 and CDR2 are LNHDA and SQIVND (reference sequence). CDR3 length equals 13 residues. CDR3 in DNA: TGTGCCAGTAGTCCACACAGGGAAAATGAGCAGTTCTTC. Translated: CASSPHRENEQFF.

The chain has TRBV19 and TRBJ2-7; 8 bases map to TRBD2. CDR1 and CDR2 from the germline V gene are LNHDA and SQIVND (reference sequence). The length of the CDR3 is 15 residues. V trimming: 0 bases; J trimming: 1 base; junction bases outside the gene matches: 2. DNA of the CDR3: TGTGCCAGTAGTATAGATAGCGGGACTTCCTACGAGCAGTACTTC. It specifies CASSIDSGTSYEQYF.

The genes are TRBV30 and TRBJ2-5; 8 bases map to TRBD2. The J call may be in error: the DNA end matches TRBJ2-7 better. The CDR3 sequence is 12 residues long. Germline V gives CDR1 GTSNPN, CDR2 SVGIG (reference sequence). This chain's CDR3 is CAWERGSYEQYF. DNA for the CDR3: TGTGCCTGGGAGCGGGGGAGCTACGAGCAGTACTTC.

J is TRBJ1-1 and V is TRBV5-6, with TRBD1 matching 9 bases. Germline values: CDR1 SGHDT, CDR2 YYEEEE. The V gene end was trimmed by 4 bases and the J gene end by 3 bases; junction bases not matched to a gene: 10. This CDR3 has 16 residues. In DNA, the CDR3 is TGTGCCAGCAGCGCTGGGACAGGGAAAGGATACACTGAAGCTTTCTTT. Its protein is CASSAGTGKGYTEAFF.

The rearrangement uses TRBV27 and TRBJ1-6; 7 bases are a match to TRBD1. This CDR3 spans 14 amino acids. V was clipped by 6 bases and J by 8 bases; unmatched bases: 7. Germline loops: CDR1 MNHEY, CDR2 SMNVEV (reference sequence). This chain's CDR3 is CASRTSGQDSPLHF. The CDR3 DNA reads as TGTGCCAGCAGGACGTCTGGACAGGATTCACCCCTCCACTTT.

CDR3 coding DNA: TGTGCCAGCAGCTTGACAGGGATGGCCACCGGGGAGCTGTTTTTT. This translates into CASSLTGMATGELFF. The genes are TRBV7-2 and TRBJ2-2; 7 nucleotides match TRBD1. V was clipped by 3 bases and J by 4 bases; unmatched bases: 5. CDR3 length equals 15 residues. In germline, CDR1 is SGHTA, CDR2 FQGNSA.